This TCR beta chain was sequenced in a study of radiotherapy plus CTLA-4 blockade in lung cancer. Whole-study context: Of all patients, around 20% responded objectively and about 34% showed disease control. Whole-study results and caveats: In blood, after radiotherapy plus ipilimumab, tumor-derived TCR clones expanded. It was early blood T cell clone dynamics, with interferon-beta, that reportedly best predicted response.

Profiled with immunoSEQ multiplex PCR; TCRdb holds only in-frame clones, not every one. The sample lists some 66,000 clones; around 83% were seen once. From germline, CDR1 is GTSNPN and CDR2 SVGIG (reference sequence). V was trimmed by 2 bases and J by 4 bases, leaving 9 bases between them. The CDR3 extends over 13 amino acids. On this clone itself: The antigen is undetermined.

V usage is TRBV30 and J usage is TRBJ1-5; weak D call: TRBD1 (6 bases). The clonotype was recovered from a human donor with non-small cell lung cancer who had a partial response to radiotherapy plus ipilimumab. This specimen consisted of peripheral blood, obtained from a patient treated with radiotherapy plus ipilimumab. The CDR3 region has the DNA TGTGCCTGGAGTTTCGACAGGAATCAGCCCCAGCATTTT. As protein: CAWSFDRNQPQHF.